This T cell receptor beta chain was identified in a study of T cell clones after liver transplantation. Study in general: Samples came from ITN030ST, which attempted immunosuppression withdrawal within 2 years of liver transplantation. Post-transplant blood was tracked for graft-donor-reactive T cell clones identified in a pre-transplant mixed lymphocyte reaction.

Comments on this clone: The target antigen is unknown.

Study observations and caveats: A significant post-transplant drop in circulating graft-donor-reactive CD4 TCRbeta sequences occurred in most of the 8 subjects. Post-transplant time points were not standardized, so conclusions are preliminary.

V dropped 4 bases and J dropped 9; count of bases not matched to a gene: 6. The CDR3 extends over 12 amino acids. Germline V gene sequence: CDR1 SGHDT, CDR2 YYEEEE. Profiled with immunoSEQ multiplex PCR; TCRdb holds only in-frame clones, not every one. This table has about 120,000 clones, just over 90% appearing once. This receptor was taken from a human patient who received a liver transplant. The graft donor may be the source of some T cells. This chain connects TRBV5-6 to TRBJ2-5; 7 nucleotides match TRBD1. Sequencing used CD4+ T cells from blood, obtained 12 months after liver transplant. In DNA, the CDR3 is TGTGCCAGCAGCCGGGACAGCCGTTCCCAGTACTTC. Protein: CASSRDSRSQYF.